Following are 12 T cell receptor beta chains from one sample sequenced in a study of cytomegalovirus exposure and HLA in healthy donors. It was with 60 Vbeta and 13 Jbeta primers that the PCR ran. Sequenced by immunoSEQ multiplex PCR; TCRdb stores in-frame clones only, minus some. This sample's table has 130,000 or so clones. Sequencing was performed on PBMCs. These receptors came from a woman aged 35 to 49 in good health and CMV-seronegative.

The CDR3 coding sequence is TGTGCCAGCAGCCGAGGCACAGGTTCCCCTAACTATGGCTACACCTTC. As protein: CASSRGTGSPNYGYTF. The chain recombines TRBV7-9 with TRBJ1-2, with a tentative D call TRBD1 (5 bases). CDR1 is SEHNR, CDR2 FQNEAQ, per germline (reference sequence). V was shortened by 5 bases and J by 0 bases, with 16 bases between the two germline ends. The CDR3 covers 16 residues.

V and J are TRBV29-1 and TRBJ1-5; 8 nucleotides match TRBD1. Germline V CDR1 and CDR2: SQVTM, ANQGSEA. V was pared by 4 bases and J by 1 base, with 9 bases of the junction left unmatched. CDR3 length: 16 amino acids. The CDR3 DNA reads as TGCAGCGTTGCCTTAACAGGGGGAGGAAGCAATCAGCCCCAGCATTTT. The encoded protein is CSVALTGGGSNQPQHF.

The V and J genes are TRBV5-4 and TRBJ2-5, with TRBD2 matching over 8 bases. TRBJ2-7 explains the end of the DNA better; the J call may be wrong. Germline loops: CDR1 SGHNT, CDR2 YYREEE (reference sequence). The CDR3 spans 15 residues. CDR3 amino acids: CASSSGGILSYEQYF. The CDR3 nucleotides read TGTGCCAGCAGCTCGGGGGGGATCCTCTCCTACGAGCAGTACTTC.

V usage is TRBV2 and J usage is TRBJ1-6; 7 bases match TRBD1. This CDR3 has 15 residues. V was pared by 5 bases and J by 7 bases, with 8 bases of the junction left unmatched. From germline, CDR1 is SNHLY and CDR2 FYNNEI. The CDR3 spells CASSKNRGENSPLHF. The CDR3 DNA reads TGTGCCAGCAGTAAAAACAGGGGAGAGAATTCACCCCTCCACTTT.

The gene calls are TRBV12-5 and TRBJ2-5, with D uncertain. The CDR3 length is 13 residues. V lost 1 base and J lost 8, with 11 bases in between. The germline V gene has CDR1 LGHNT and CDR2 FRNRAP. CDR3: CASGLGYPGTQYF. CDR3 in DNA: TGTGCTAGTGGTTTGGGGTATCCAGGAACCCAGTACTTC.

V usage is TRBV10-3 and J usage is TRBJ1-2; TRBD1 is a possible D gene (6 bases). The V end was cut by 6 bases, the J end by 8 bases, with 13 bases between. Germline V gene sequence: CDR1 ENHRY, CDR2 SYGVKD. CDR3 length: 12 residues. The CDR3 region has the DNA TGTGCCATCAGCGACTCAGGGGAGGGCTACACCTTC. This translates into CAISDSGEGYTF.

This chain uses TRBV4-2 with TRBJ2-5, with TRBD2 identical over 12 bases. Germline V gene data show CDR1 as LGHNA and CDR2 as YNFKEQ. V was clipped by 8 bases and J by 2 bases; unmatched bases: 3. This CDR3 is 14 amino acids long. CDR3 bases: TGTGCCAGCGGGACTAGCGGGCCTCAAGAGACCCAGTACTTC. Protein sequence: CASGTSGPQETQYF.

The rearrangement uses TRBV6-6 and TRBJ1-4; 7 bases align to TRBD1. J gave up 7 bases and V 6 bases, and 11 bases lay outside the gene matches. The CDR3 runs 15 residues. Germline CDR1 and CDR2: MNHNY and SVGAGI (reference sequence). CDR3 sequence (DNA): TGTGCCAGCAGCTCCTACAGGGGTGTAGGTGAAAAACTGTTTTTT. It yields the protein CASSSYRGVGEKLFF.

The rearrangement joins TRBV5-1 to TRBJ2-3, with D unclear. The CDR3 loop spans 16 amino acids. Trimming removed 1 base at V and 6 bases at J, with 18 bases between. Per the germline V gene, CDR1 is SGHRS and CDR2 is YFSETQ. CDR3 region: CASSLLSGVARDTQYF. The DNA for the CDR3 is TGCGCCAGCAGCTTGCTTTCTGGAGTAGCTCGGGATACGCAGTATTTT.

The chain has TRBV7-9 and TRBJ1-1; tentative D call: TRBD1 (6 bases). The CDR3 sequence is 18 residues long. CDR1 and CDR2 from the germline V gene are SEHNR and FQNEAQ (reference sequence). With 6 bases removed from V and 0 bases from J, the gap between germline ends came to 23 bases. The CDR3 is CASRISGGQGRMNTEAFF. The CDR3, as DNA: TGTGCCAGCAGGATTAGCGGGGGGCAGGGTAGGATGAACACTGAAGCTTTCTTT.

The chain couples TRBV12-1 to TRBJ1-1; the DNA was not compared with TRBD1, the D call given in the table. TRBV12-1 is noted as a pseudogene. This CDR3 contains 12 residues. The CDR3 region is CASSFVQGRAFF. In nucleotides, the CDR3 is TGTGCCAGCAGCTTTGTCCAGGGAAGAGCTTTCTTT.

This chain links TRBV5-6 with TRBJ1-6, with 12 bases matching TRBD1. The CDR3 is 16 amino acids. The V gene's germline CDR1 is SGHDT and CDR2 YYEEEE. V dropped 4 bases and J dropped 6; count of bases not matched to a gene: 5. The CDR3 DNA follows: TGTGCCAGCAGCCTGGGACAGGGGGCTCCTAATTCACCCCTCCACTTT. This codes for CASSLGQGAPNSPLHF.